This TCR beta chain derives from a study of T cells after yellow fever vaccination. Study observations and caveats: After the booster, roughly 96% of CD4 and roughly nine tenths of CD8 primary-response clones were re-detected. Relatively few clonotypes were ones that appeared in both CD4 and CD8 compartments.

Concerning this clonotype: The antigen is unknown. At one end, the junction sequence differs from germline, possibly due to a read error.

The V gene's germline CDR1 is DFQATT and CDR2 SNEGSKA (reference sequence). The length of the CDR3 is 16 residues. Template switching with 5'RACE generated the TCR cDNA and added a universal primer site and UMIs. Via MiXCR, TCRdb re-called the 5' RACE reads, giving one row per CDR3 protein. The sample yields around 590,000 distinct CDR3 sequences, roughly an eighth seen once. The receptor was derived from a young man who received the YFV17D yellow fever vaccine. The sample was PBMCs, taken on the day of the yellow fever booster vaccination. This chain uses TRBV20-1 with TRBJ2-1; 11 nucleotides line up with TRBD2. The CDR3 reads CCARELAGVISGEQFF. DNA for the CDR3: TGCTGTGCTAGAGAACTAGCGGGAGTAATTTCTGGTGAGCAGTTCTTC.